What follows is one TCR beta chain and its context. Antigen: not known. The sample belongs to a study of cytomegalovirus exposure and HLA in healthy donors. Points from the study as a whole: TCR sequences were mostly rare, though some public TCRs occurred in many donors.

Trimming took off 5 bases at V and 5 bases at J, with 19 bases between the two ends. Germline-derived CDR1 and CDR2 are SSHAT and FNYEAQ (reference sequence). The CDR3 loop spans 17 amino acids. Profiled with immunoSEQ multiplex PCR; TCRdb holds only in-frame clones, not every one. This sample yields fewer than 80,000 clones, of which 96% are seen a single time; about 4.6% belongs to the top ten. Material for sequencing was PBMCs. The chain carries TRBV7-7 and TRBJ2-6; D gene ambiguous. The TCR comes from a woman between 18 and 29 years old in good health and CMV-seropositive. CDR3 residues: CASSGRTPQSRANVLTF. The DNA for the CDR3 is TGTGCCAGCAGCGGTCGAACGCCACAAAGTCGGGCCAACGTCCTGACTTTC. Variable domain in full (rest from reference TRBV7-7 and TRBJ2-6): GAGVSQSPRYKVTKRGQDVTLRCDPISSHATLYWYQQALGQGPEFLTYFNYEAQPDKSGLPSDRFSAERPEGSISTLTIQRTEQRDSAMYRCASSGRTPQSRANVLTFGAGSRLTVL.